One and the same sample provided the 5 T cell receptor beta chains below, sequenced in a study of cytomegalovirus exposure and HLA in healthy donors. Amplification used 60 Vbeta primers and 13 Jbeta primers. Clones were sequenced by immunoSEQ multiplex PCR, and TCRdb holds only the in-frame ones, with some missing. The sample is made up of 150,000 to 200,000 clones, and the top ten hold roughly 2% of it. Sequencing was done on a sample of PBMCs. These receptor sequences come from a man younger than 45 in good health and CMV-seronegative.

The rearrangement links TRBV7-2 to TRBJ1-2; D uncertain. Trimming took off 3 bases at V and 8 bases at J, with 7 bases between the two ends. This CDR3 is 11 amino acids long. Germline assignment: CDR1 SGHTA and CDR2 FQGNSA. The CDR3: CASSFYGGYTF. DNA of the CDR3: TGTGCCAGCAGCTTTTACGGGGGCTACACCTTC.

CDR3 loop: CAWSVGLAGGNEQFF. In DNA form, the CDR3 reads TGTGCCTGGAGTGTAGGGTTAGCGGGAGGTAATGAGCAGTTCTTC. V and J are TRBV30 and TRBJ2-1, with 10 bases that match TRBD2. The CDR3 length is 15 residues. V lost 0 bases to trimming and J lost 7 bases; unmatched junction nucleotides: 6. CDR1 is GTSNPN and CDR2 is SVGIG in the germline V gene (reference sequence).

The chain links TRBV2 to TRBJ2-3, with D maybe TRBD1 (5 bases). Per germline, CDR1 SNHLY and CDR2 FYNNEI. V gave up 5 bases and J gave up 6 bases, with 15 bases separating them. The CDR3 covers 14 residues. The CDR3 region is CASSQGRVGDTQYF. CDR3 nucleotide sequence: TGTGCCAGCAGTCAAGGCAGGGTTGGCGATACGCAGTATTTT.

DNA for the CDR3: TGTGCCAGTAGTATAGTGGGAGGCGTTGGGTTCACCGGGGAGCTGTTTTTT. Its translation: CASSIVGGVGFTGELFF. The V gene is TRBV19, the J gene TRBJ2-2; D is possibly TRBD2 (6 bases). Trimming stripped 1 base from V and 4 bases from J, with 16 bases between. Looked up from germline, CDR1 is LNHDA and CDR2 is SQIVND (reference sequence). The CDR3 spans 17 residues.

The chain is built from TRBV6-1 and TRBJ1-2; D might be TRBD1 (5 bases). This CDR3 region has 13 residues. V was cut by 6 bases and J by 1 base, with 9 bases left in between. Germline V gene sequence: CDR1 MNHNS, CDR2 SASEGT. CDR3 region: CASRTENNYGYTF. CDR3 DNA: TGTGCCAGCAGGACAGAGAATAACTATGGCTACACCTTC.